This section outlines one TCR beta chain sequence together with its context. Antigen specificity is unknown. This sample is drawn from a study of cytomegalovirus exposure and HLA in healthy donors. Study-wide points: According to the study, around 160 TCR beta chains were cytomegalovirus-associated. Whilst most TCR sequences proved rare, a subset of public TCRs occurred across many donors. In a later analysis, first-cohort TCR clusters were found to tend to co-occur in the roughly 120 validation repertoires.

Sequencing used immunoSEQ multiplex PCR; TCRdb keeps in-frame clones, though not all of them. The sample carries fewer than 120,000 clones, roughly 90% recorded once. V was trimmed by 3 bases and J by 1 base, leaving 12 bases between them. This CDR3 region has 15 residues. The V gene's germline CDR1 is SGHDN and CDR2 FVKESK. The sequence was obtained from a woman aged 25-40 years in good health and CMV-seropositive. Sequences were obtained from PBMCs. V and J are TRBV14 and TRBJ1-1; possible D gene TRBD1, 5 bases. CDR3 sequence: CASSHLGLWNTEAFF. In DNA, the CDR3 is TGTGCCAGCAGCCACTTGGGACTTTGGAACACTGAAGCTTTCTTT.